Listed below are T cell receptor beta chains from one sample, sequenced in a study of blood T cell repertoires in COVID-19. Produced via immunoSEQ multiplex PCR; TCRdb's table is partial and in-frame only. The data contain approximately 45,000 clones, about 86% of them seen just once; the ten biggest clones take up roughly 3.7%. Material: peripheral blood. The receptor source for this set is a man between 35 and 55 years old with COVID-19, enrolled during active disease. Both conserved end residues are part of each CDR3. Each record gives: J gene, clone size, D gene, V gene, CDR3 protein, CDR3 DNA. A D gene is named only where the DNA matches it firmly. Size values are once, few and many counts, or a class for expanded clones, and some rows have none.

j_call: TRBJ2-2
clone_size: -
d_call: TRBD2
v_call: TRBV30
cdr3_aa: CAWSGGADTGELFF
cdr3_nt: TGTGCCTGGAGCGGGGGGGCCGACACCGGGGAGCTGTTTTTT

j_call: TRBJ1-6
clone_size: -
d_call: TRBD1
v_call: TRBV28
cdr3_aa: CASSADREEYNSPLHF
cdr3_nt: TGTGCCAGCAGTGCCGACAGGGAAGAGTATAATTCACCCCTCCACTTT

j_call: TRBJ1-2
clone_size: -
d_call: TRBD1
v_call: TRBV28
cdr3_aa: CASTLGRATGSIYGYTF
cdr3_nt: TGTGCCAGCACCCTAGGGCGGGCGACAGGGTCAATCTATGGCTACACCTTC

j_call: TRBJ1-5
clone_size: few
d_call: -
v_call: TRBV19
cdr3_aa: CASSIMKGGGNQPQHF
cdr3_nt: TGTGCCAGTAGTATAATGAAAGGGGGAGGCAATCAGCCCCAGCATTTT

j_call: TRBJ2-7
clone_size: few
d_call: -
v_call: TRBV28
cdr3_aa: CASTGTPFSYEQYF
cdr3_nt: TGTGCCAGCACCGGGACACCATTCTCCTACGAGCAGTACTTC

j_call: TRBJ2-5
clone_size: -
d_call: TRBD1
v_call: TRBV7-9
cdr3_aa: CASSYSGGTETQYF
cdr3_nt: TGTGCCAGCAGCTACTCAGGGGGCACTGAGACCCAGTACTTC

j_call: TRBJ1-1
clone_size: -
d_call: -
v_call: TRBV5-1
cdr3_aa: CASRKGVGNTEAFF
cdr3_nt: TGCGCCAGCAGGAAGGGGGTAGGGAACACTGAAGCTTTCTTT

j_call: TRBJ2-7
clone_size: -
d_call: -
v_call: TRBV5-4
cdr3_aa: CASSPRDSYEQYF
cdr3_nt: TGTGCCAGCAGCCCCAGGGACTCCTACGAGCAGTACTTC

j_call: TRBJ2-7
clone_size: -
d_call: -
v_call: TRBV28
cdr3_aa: CASSKTVYEQYF
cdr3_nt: TGTGCCAGCAGTAAGACAGTCTACGAGCAGTACTTC

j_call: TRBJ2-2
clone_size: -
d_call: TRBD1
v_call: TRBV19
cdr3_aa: CASSVGTGGNTGELFF
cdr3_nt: TGTGCCAGTAGTGTTGGGACAGGGGGCAACACCGGGGAGCTGTTTTTT

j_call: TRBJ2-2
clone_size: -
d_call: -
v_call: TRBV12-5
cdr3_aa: CASALPRGGIGELFF
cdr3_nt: TGTGCTAGTGCTTTACCTCGGGGAGGAATCGGGGAGCTGTTTTTT

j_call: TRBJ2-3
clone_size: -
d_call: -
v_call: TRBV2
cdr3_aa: CASRMGRGGDTQYF
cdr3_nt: TGTGCCAGCCGGATGGGTAGGGGTGGGGATACGCAGTATTTT

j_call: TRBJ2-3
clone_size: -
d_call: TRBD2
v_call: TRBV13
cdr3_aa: CASSQTSGIATDTQYF
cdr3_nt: TGTGCCAGCAGCCAGACTAGCGGGATAGCGACAGATACGCAGTATTTT

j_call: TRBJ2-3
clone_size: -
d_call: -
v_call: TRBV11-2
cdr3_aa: CASSLRVPSGTDTQYF
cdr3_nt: TGTGCCAGCAGCTTGCGCGTTCCTAGCGGCACAGATACGCAGTATTTT

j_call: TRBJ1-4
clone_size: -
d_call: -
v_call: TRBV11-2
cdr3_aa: CASSFRGIGTNEKLFF
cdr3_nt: TGTGCCAGCAGCTTCAGGGGTATCGGCACTAATGAAAAACTGTTTTTT

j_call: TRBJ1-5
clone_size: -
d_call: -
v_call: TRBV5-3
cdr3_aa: CARSSKPGSPGGPQHF
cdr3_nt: TGTGCCAGAAGCTCCAAGCCAGGGTCGCCGGGTGGGCCCCAGCATTTT

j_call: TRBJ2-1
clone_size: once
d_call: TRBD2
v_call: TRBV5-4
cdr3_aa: CASSLWGGTNEQFF
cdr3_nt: TGTGCCAGCAGCTTGTGGGGGGGTACGAATGAGCAGTTCTTC

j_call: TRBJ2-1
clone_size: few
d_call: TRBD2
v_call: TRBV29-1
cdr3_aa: CSVVGGSSYNEQFF
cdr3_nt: TGCAGCGTCGTCGGGGGGAGCTCCTACAATGAGCAGTTCTTC

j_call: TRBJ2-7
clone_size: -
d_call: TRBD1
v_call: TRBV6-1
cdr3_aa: CASSERGVSLRDRGSYEQYF
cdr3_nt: TGTGCCAGCAGTGAACGAGGCGTGAGCCTCCGGGACAGGGGCTCCTACGAGCAGTACTTC

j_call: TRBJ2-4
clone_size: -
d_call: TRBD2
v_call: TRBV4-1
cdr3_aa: CASSSLTSGGAFAKNIQYF
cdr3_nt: TGCGCCAGCAGCTCCCTAACTAGCGGGGGGGCTTTTGCCAAAAACATTCAGTACTTC

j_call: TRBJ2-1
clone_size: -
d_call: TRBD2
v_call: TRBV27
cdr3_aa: CASSLWALSSGGADEQFF
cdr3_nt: TGTGCCAGCAGTTTATGGGCCCTCTCTAGCGGGGGGGCCGATGAGCAGTTCTTC

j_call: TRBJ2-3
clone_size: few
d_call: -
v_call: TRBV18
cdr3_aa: CASSPPGSGPLGTDTQYF
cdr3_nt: TGTGCCAGCTCACCACCGGGAAGCGGACCGCTAGGGACAGATACGCAGTATTTT

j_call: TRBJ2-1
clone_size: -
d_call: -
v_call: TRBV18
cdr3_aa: CASSLEDRTLYNEQFF
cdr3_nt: TGTGCCAGCTCTCTGGAAGACAGAACCTTGTACAATGAGCAGTTCTTC

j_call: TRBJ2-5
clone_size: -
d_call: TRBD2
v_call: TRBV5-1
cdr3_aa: CASSLSGGIQETQYF
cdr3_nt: TGCGCCAGCAGCTTGTCGGGGGGGATCCAAGAGACCCAGTACTTC

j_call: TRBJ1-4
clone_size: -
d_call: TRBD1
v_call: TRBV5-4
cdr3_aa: CASSPRQGPNEKLFF
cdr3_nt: TGTGCCAGCAGCCCGCGACAGGGCCCTAATGAAAAACTGTTTTTT

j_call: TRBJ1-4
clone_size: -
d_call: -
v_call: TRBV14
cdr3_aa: CASSQEPVEYEKLFF
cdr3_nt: TGTGCCAGCAGCCAAGAGCCGGTTGAGTATGAAAAACTGTTTTTT

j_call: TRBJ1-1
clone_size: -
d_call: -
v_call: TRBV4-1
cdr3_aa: CASSPPPTGNTEAFF
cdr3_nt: TGCGCCAGCAGCCCCCCACCAACAGGGAACACTGAAGCTTTCTTT

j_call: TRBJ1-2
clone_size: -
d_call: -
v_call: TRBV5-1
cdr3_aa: CASSLDGQNYGYTF
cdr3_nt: TGCGCCAGCAGCTTGGACGGACAGAACTATGGCTACACCTTC

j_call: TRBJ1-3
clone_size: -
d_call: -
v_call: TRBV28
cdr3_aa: CASSQGNTIYF
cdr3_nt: TGTGCCAGCAGTCAAGGAAACACCATATATTTT

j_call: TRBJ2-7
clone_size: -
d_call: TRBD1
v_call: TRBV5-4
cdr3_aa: CASRHTGTGGSGEQYF
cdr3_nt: TGTGCCAGCAGGCATACCGGGACAGGGGGCTCGGGCGAGCAGTACTTC

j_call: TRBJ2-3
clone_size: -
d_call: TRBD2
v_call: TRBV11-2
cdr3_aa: CASSLGGRSRDTQYF
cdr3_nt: TGTGCCAGCAGCTTGGGGGGGAGATCGAGGGATACGCAGTATTTT

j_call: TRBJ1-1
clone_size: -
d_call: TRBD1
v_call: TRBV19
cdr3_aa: CASKPTGVNTEAFF
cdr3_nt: TGTGCCAGCAAACCGACAGGGGTAAACACTGAAGCTTTCTTT

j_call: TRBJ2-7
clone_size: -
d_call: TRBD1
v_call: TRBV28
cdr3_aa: CASGTGDSYEQYF
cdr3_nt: TGTGCCAGCGGGACAGGGGATTCCTACGAGCAGTACTTC

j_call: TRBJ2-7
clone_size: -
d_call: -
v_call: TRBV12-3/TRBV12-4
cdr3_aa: CASSLDSYEQYF
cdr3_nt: TGTGCCAGCAGTTTAGACAGCTACGAGCAGTACTTC

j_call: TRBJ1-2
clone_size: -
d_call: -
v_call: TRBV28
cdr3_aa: CASGWGHYTF
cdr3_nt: TGTGCCAGTGGGTGGGGGCACTACACCTTC

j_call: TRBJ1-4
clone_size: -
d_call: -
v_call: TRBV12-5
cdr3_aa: CASGLVQRSGIIGGDGEKLFF
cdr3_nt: TGTGCTAGTGGTTTGGTACAGAGGTCGGGCATTATTGGGGGGGACGGAGAAAAACTGTTTTTT

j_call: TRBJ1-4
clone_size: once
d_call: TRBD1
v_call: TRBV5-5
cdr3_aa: CASSFRDSRASGPLFF
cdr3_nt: TGTGCCAGCAGCTTCCGGGACAGTCGGGCCTCGGGCCCACTGTTTTTT

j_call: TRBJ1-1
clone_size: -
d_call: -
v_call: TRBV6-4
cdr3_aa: CASSDRGGGDTEAFF
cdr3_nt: TGTGCCAGCAGTGATCGGGGCGGGGGAGACACTGAAGCTTTCTTT

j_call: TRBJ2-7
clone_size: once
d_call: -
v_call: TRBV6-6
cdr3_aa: CASSYSSGEQYF
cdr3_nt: TGTGCCAGCAGTTACTCGAGCGGCGAGCAGTACTTC

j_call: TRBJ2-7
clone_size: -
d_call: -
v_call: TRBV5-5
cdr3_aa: CASSPEGSSYEQYF
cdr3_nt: TGTGCCAGCAGCCCGGAGGGGAGCTCCTACGAGCAGTACTTC

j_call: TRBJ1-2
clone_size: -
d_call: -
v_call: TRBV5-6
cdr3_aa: CASSLTVANYGYTF
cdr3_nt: TGTGCCAGCAGCTTGACAGTAGCTAACTATGGCTACACCTTC

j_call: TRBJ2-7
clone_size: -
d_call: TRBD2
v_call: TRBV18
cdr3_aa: CASTTSGGTYEQYF
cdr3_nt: TGTGCCAGCACCACTAGCGGAGGGACCTACGAGCAGTACTTC

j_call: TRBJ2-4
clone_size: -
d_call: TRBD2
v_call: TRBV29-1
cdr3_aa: CSVGQAGGPKNIQYF
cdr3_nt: TGCAGCGTTGGGCAAGCGGGAGGTCCCAAAAACATTCAGTACTTC

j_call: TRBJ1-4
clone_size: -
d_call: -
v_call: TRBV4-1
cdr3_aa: CASSQDGRGSATNEKLFF
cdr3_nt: TGCGCCAGCAGCCAGGATGGCAGAGGGTCTGCAACTAATGAAAAACTGTTTTTT

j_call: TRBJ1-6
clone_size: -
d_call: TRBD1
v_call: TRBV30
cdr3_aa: CAWSAHRGRGPLHF
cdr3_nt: TGTGCCTGGAGTGCGCACAGGGGGCGGGGACCCCTCCACTTT

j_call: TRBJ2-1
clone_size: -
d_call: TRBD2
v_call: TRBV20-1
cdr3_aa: CSASPGLAPPGEQFF
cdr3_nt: TGCAGTGCTAGTCCCGGACTAGCCCCGCCCGGTGAGCAGTTCTTC

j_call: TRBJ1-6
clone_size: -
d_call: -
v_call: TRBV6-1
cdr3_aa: CASSDRGSYNSPLHF
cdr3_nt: TGTGCCAGCAGTGATAGGGGCTCCTATAATTCACCCCTCCACTTT

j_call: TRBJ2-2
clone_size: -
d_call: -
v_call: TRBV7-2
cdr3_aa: CASTLRGGAGAGELFF
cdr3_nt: TGTGCCAGCACCCTGCGAGGGGGGGCCGGGGCCGGGGAGCTGTTTTTT

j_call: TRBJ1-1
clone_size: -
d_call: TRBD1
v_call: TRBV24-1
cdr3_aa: CATSDRTGEAFF
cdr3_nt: TGTGCCACCAGTGACCGAACAGGGGAGGCTTTCTTT

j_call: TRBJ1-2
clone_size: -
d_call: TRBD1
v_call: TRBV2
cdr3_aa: CASSAGQDYGYTF
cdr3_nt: TGTGCCAGCTCCGCGGGACAGGACTATGGCTACACCTTC